These 8 T cell receptor beta chains originate from one sample sequenced in a study of response to subunit inactivated influenza vaccine. TCRdb itself ran the RT-PCR reads through MiXCR, one entry per CDR3 protein. The table records around 600,000 distinct CDR3 sequences, over 9% of them present only once. These data were also filed under a second study, of T cells expressing NK-cell markers. This second report adds: TCR beta cDNA was generated via 5'RACE template switching incorporating UMIs.

This specimen consisted of PBMCs from blood, obtained on the day of vaccination. The origin of the receptors is a man between 45 and 60 years old who received an inactivated influenza vaccine.

The rearrangement uses TRBV5-1 and TRBJ2-5; D tentatively fits TRBD1 or TRBD2 (5 bases each). Trimming pared 2 bases from V and 1 base from J, leaving 9 bases between. This CDR3 comprises 14 residues. Germline-derived CDR1 and CDR2 are SGHRS and YFSETQ. This chain's CDR3 is CASSFLGVQETQYF. CDR3 DNA: TGCGCCAGCAGCTTTTTGGGGGTCCAAGAGACCCAGTACTTC.

The rearrangement joins TRBV9 to TRBJ1-6, with unresolved D. The CDR3 totals 14 residues. Germline assignment: CDR1 SGDLS and CDR2 YYNGEE. With 0 bases removed from V and 8 bases from J, the gap between germline ends came to 9 bases. The CDR3 reads CASSVGSGHSPLHF. CDR3 nucleotides: TGTGCCAGCAGCGTAGGGTCAGGCCATTCACCCCTCCACTTT.

The chain recombines TRBV2 with TRBJ2-7; D gene unclear. CDR1 and CDR2 (germline): SNHLY, FYNNEI. The CDR3 runs 15 residues. Trimming took 1 base from V and 0 from J, leaving 10 bases between them. CDR3 protein: CASSEGQPLSYEQYF. The CDR3 nucleotides are TGTGCCAGCAGTGAAGGGCAGCCCCTCTCCTACGAGCAGTACTTC. The variable domain in full, with the rest retrieved from reference TRBV2 and TRBJ2-7, is EPEVTQTPSHQVTQMGQEVILRCVPISNHLYFYWYRQILGQKVEFLVSFYNNEISEKSEIFDDQFSVERPDGSNFTLKIRSTKLEDSAMYFCASSEGQPLSYEQYFGPGTRLTVT.

In DNA form, the CDR3 reads TGTGCCAGCAGTTTAATGGGGACAGGGTACACTGAAGCTTTCTTT. Translated, it gives CASSLMGTGYTEAFF. The chain joins TRBV27 to TRBJ1-1, with 9 bases lining up with TRBD1. The germline V gene has CDR1 MNHEY and CDR2 SMNVEV (reference sequence). This CDR3 comprises 15 residues. V was clipped by 2 bases and J by 3 bases; unmatched bases: 4.

This clonotype was counted between two and nine times. The V and J genes are TRBV9 and TRBJ2-2; D could derive from TRBD1 or TRBD2 (5 bases each). This CDR3 is 15 amino acids long. Trimming removed 4 bases from V and 4 bases from J, with 14 bases in between. Germline-derived CDR1 and CDR2 are SGDLS and YYNGEE. CDR3 residues: CASSWTGLTTGELFF. The CDR3 DNA is TGTGCCAGCAGCTGGACGGGGCTCACCACCGGGGAGCTGTTTTTT.

The table lists this clonotype with a few counts. This chain links TRBV28 with TRBJ2-2; the match to TRBD2 covers 8 bases. There are 14 residues in the CDR3. The ends lost 8 bases at V and 6 bases at J; junction bases unmatched: 8. Germline CDR1 MDHEN, CDR2 SYDVKM. The CDR3 here is CASLGTRSPGELFF. Written as DNA, the CDR3 is TGTGCCAGCCTCGGGACTAGAAGCCCCGGGGAGCTGTTTTTT.

This clonotype occurred a few times. The chain has TRBV20-1 and TRBJ2-6; D is possibly TRBD1 (6 bases). The CDR3 consists of 14 residues. V was trimmed by 3 bases and J by 2 bases, leaving 8 bases between them. From germline, CDR1 is DFQATT and CDR2 SNEGSKA (reference sequence). For the CDR3, the DNA is TGCAGTGCTAGCAGGGGCGCTGGGGCCAACGTCCTGACTTTC. It encodes CSASRGAGANVLTF.

This clonotype was detected a few times. The rearrangement links TRBV19 to TRBJ2-2; 10 bases fit TRBD2. J was trimmed by 7 bases and V by 7 bases; bases with no gene match: 6. Looked up from germline, CDR1 is LNHDA and CDR2 is SQIVND (reference sequence). The CDR3 consists of 14 residues. CDR3 in amino acids: CASKLAGYNGELFF. The CDR3 DNA follows: TGTGCCAGTAAACTAGCGGGGTACAACGGGGAGCTGTTTTTT.